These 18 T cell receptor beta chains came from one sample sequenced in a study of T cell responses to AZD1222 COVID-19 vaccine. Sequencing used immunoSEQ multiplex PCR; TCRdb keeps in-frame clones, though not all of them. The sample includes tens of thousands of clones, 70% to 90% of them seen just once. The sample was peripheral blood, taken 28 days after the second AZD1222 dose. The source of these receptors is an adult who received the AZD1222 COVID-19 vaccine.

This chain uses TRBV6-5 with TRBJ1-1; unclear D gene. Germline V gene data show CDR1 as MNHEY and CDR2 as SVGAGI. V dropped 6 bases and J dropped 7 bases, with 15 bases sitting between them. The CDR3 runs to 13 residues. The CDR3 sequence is CASSPRVKREAFF. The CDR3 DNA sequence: TGTGCCAGCAGCCCCCGGGTGAAGCGTGAAGCTTTCTTT.

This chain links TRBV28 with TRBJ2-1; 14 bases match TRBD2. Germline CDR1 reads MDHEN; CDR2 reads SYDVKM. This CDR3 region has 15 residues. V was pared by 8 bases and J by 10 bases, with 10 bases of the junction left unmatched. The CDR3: CASFPGLAGVREQFF. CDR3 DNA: TGTGCCAGCTTCCCGGGACTAGCGGGAGTACGGGAGCAGTTCTTC. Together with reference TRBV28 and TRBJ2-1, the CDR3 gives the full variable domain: DVKVTQSSRYLVKRTGEKVFLECVQDMDHENMFWYRQDPGLGLRLIYFSYDVKMKEKGDIPEGYSVSREKKERFSLILESASTNQTSMYLCASFPGLAGVREQFFGPGTRLTVL.

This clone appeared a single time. In DNA form, the CDR3 reads TGCGCCAGTAACTTGCAGCCGGGAACAGATACGCAGTATTTT. This gives the protein CASNLQPGTDTQYF. J is TRBJ2-3 and V is TRBV5-1, with D perhaps matching TRBD2 (5 bases). V lost 8 bases and J lost 3, with 16 bases in between. Germline-derived CDR1 and CDR2 are SGHRS and YFSETQ. CDR3 length equals 14 residues.

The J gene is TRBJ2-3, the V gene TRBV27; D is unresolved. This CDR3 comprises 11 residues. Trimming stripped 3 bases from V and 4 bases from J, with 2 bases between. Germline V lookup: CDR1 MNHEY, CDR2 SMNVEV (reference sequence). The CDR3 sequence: CASSFADTQYF. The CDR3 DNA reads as TGTGCCAGCAGTTTTGCAGATACGCAGTATTTT.

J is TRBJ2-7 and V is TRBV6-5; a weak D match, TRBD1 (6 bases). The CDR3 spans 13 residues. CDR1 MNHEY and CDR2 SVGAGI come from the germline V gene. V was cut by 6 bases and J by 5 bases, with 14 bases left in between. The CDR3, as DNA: TGTGCCAGCAGCCGACAACAGGGCCACGAGCAGTACTTC. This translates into CASSRQQGHEQYF.

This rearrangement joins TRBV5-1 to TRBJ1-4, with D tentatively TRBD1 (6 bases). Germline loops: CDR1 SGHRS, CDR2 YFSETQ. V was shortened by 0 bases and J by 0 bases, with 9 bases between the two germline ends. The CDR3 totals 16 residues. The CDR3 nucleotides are TGCGCCAGCAGCTTGGCAGGGGCTACAACTAATGAAAAACTGTTTTTT. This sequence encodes CASSLAGATTNEKLFF.

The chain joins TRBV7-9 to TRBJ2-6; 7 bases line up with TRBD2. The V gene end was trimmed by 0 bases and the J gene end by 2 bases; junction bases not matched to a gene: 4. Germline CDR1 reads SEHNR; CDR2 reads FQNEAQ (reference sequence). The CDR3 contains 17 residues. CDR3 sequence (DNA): TGTGCCAGCAGCTTAGCCGGGGGGTTCACTGGGGCCAACGTCCTGACTTTC. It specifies CASSLAGGFTGANVLTF.

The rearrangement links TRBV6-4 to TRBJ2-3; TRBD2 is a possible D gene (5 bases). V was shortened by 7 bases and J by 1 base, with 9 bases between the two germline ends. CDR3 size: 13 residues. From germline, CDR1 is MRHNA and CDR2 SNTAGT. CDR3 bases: TGTGCCAGCATGCGGACTGGCACAGATACGCAGTATTTT. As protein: CASMRTGTDTQYF.

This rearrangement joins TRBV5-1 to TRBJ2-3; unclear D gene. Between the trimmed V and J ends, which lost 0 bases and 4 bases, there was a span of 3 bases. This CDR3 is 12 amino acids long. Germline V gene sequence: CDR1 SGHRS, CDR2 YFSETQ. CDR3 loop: CASSLGSDTQYF. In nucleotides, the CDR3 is TGCGCCAGCAGCTTGGGCTCAGATACGCAGTATTTT.

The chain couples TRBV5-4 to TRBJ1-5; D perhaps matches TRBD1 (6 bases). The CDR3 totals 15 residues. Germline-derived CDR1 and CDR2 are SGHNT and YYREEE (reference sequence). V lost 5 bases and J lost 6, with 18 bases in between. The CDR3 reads CASRGGLLPFQPQHF. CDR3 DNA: TGTGCCAGCAGAGGGGGGCTGTTGCCTTTTCAGCCCCAGCATTTT.

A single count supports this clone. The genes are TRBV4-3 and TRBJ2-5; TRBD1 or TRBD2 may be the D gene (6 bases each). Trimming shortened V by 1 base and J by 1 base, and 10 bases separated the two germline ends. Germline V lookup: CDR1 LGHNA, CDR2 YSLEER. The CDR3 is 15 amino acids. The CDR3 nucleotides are TGCGCCAGCAGCCAAGGGACAGCGGGCCAAGAGACCCAGTACTTC. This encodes CASSQGTAGQETQYF.

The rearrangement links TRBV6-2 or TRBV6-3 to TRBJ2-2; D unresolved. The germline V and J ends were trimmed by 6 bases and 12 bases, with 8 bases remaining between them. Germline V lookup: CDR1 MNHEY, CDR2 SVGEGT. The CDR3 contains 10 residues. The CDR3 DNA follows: TGTGCCAGCAGCGGTCGTCAGCTGTTTTTT. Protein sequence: CASSGRQLFF.

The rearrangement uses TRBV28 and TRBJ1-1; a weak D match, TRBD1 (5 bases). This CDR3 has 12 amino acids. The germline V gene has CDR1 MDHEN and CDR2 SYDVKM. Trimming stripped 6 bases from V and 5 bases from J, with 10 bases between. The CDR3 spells CASSHGGTEAFF. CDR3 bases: TGTGCCAGCAGCCACGGGGGGACTGAAGCTTTCTTT.

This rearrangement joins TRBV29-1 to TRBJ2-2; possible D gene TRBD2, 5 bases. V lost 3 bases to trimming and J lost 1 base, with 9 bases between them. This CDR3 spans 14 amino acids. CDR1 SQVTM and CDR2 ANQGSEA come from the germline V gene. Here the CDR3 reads CSVDSGVNTGELFF. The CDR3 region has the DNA TGCAGCGTTGATTCCGGGGTGAACACCGGGGAGCTGTTTTTT.

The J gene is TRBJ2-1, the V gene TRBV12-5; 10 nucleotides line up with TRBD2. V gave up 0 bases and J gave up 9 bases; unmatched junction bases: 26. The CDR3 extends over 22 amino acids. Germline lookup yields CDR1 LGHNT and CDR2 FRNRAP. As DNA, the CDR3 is TGTGCTAGTGGTTTGGTACCCGCACTAGCGGGATTGGGATCGGCCCCCAGGAGTGAGCAGTTCTTC. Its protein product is CASGLVPALAGLGSAPRSEQFF.

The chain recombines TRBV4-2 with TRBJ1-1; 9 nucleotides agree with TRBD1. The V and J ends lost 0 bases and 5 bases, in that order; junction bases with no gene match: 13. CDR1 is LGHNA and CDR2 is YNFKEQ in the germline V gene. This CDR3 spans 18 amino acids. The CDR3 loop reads CASSQDALSTGGWTEAFF. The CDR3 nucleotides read TGTGCCAGCAGCCAAGACGCCCTTTCGACAGGGGGATGGACTGAAGCTTTCTTT.

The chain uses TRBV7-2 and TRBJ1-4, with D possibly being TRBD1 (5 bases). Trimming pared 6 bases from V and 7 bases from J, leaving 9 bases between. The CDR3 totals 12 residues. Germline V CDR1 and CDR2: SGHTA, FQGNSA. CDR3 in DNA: TGTGCCAGCAGAGGGGTGGGTGAAAAACTGTTTTTT. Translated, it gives CASRGVGEKLFF.

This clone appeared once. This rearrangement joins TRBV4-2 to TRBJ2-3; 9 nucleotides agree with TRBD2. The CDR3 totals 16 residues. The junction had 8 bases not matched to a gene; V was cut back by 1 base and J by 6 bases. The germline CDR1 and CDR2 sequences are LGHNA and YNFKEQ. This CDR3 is CASSQAVSGRMDTQYF. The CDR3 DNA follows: TGTGCCAGCAGCCAAGCTGTAAGCGGGAGGATGGATACGCAGTATTTT.